Given below is one T cell receptor beta chain in context. V lost 5 bases to trimming and J lost 3 bases; unmatched junction nucleotides: 6. CDR1 is KGHSH and CDR2 is LQKENI in the germline V gene. There are 15 residues in the CDR3. The sample originates from a study of T cell changes during pregnancy in multiple sclerosis. Sequencing used immunoSEQ multiplex PCR; TCRdb keeps in-frame clones, though not all of them. The data hold fewer than 55,000 clones, with roughly 92% observed a single time. V and J are TRBV18 and TRBJ2-1; 8 positions agree with TRBD2. This clonotype originated in a female donor with multiple sclerosis, enrolled in a pregnancy study. Material: peripheral blood. CDR3 sequence reads: CASSAGLGDYNEQFF. The CDR3 DNA reads as TGTGCCAGCTCAGCGGGACTAGGAGACTACAATGAGCAGTTCTTC.